This entry describes one T cell receptor beta chain. Per germline, CDR1 SEHNR and CDR2 FQNEAQ (reference sequence). The CDR3 extends over 13 amino acids. This sample was included in a study of blood T cells in healthy people across ages. A J-beta primer mix and a sample-barcoded 5' primer were used in a second PCR of about 7 to 12 cycles. TCRdb analysed the 5' RACE reads with MiXCR anew, one entry per CDR3 protein. Here the sample spans approximately 800,000 distinct CDR3 sequences, around 62% being singletons. Sequencing was carried out using blood. The chain combines TRBV7-9 with TRBJ2-5; D call uncertain. TRBJ2-7 explains the end of the DNA better; the J call may be wrong. The source of this sequence is a man younger than 40 in good health. The CDR3 nucleotides are TGTGCCAGCAGCTTATCTCTCACGAACGAGCAGTACTTC. This sequence encodes CASSLSLTNEQYF.